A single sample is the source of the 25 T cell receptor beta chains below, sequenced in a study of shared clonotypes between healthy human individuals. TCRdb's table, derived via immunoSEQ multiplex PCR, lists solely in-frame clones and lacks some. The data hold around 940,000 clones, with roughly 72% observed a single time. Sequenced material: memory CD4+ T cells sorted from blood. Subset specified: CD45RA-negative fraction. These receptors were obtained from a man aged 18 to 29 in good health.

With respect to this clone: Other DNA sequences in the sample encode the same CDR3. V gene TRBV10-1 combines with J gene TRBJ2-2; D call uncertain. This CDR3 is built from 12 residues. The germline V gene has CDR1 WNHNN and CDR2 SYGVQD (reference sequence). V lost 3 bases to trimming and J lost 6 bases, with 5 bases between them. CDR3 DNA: TGCGCCAGCAGTGAAAGGCCCGGGGAGCTGTTTTTT. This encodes CASSERPGELFF.

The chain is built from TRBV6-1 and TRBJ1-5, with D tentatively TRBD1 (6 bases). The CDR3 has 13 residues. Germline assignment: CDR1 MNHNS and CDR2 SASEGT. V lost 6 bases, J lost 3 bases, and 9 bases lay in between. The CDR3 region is CASRRDNNQPQHF. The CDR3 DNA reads TGTGCCAGCAGGCGGGACAACAATCAGCCCCAGCATTTT.

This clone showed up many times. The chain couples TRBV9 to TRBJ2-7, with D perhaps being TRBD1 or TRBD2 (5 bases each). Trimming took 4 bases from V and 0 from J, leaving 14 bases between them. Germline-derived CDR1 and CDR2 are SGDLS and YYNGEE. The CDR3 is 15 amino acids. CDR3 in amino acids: CASSYDGTGSYEQYF. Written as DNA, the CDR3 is TGTGCCAGCAGCTACGATGGGACGGGCTCCTACGAGCAGTACTTC.

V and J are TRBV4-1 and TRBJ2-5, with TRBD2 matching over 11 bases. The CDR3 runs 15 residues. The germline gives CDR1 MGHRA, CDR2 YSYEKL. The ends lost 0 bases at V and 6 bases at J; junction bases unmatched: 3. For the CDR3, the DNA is TGCGCCAGCAGCCAAGAGACTAGCGGGATGAAGACCCAGTACTTC. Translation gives CASSQETSGMKTQYF.

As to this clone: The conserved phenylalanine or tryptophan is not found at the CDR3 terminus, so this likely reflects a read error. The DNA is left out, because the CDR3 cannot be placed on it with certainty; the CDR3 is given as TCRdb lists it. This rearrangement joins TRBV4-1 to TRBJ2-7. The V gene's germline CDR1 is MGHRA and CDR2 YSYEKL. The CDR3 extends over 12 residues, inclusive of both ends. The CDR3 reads CASSQPLRPEPM.

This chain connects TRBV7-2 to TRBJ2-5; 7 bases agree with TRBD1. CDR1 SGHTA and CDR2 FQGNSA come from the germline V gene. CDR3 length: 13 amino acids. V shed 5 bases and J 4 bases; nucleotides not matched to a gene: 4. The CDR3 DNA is TGTGCCAGCAGCCGCAACAGGGGAGAGACCCAGTACTTC. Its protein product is CASSRNRGETQYF.

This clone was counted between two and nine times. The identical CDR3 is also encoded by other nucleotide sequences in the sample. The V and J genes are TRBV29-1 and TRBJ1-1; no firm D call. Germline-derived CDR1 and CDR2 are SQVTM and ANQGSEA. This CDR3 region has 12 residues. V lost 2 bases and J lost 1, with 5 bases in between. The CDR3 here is CSVERGNTEAFF. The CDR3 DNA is TGCAGCGTTGAACGGGGGAACACTGAAGCTTTCTTT.

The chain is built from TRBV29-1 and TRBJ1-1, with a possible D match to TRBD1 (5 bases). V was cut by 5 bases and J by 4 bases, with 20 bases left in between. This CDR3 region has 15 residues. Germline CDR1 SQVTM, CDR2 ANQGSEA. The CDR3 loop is CSVRLGVGITTEAFF. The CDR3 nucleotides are TGCAGCGTTCGTCTGGGGGTCGGTATTACCACTGAAGCTTTCTTT.

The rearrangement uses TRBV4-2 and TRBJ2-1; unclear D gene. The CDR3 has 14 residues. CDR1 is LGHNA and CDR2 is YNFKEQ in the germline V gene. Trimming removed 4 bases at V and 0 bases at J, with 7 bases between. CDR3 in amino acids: CASSPPGSYNEQFF. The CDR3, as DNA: TGTGCCAGCAGCCCCCCGGGCTCCTACAATGAGCAGTTCTTC.

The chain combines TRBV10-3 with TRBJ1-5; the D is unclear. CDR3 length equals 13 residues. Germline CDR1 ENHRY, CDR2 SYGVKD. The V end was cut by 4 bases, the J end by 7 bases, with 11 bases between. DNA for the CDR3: TGTGCCATCAGTGCGGTTGATTTACAGCCCCAGCATTTT. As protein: CAISAVDLQPQHF.

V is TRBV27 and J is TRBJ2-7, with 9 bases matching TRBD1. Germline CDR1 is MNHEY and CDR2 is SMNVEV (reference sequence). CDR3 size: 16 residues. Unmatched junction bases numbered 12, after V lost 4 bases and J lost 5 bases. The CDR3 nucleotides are TGTGCCAGCAGTTCATTTTCCGGGACAGGGTGGAACGAGCAGTACTTC. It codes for CASSSFSGTGWNEQYF.

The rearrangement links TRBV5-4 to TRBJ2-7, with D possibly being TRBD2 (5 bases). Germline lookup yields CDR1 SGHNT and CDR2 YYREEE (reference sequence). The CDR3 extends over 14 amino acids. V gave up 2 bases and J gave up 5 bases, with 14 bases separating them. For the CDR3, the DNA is TGTGCCAGCAGCTTCGCCCGGGAAGAGAACGAGCAGTACTTC. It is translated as CASSFAREENEQYF.

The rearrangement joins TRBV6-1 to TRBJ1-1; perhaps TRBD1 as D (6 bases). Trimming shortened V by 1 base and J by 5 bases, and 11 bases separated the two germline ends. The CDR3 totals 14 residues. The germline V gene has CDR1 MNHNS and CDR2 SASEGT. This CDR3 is CASSEVAGVTEAFF. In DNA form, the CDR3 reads TGTGCCAGCAGTGAAGTGGCAGGGGTGACTGAAGCTTTCTTT.

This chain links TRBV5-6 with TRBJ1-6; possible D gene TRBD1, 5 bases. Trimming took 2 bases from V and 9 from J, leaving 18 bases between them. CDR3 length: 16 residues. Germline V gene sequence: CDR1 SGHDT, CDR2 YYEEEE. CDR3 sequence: CASSFAAGRGGSPLHF. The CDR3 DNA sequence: TGTGCCAGCAGCTTCGCAGCAGGAAGGGGTGGTTCACCCCTCCACTTT. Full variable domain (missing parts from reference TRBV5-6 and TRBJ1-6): DAGVTQSPTHLIKTRGQQVTLRCSPKSGHDTVSWYQQALGQGPQFIFQYYEEEERQRGNFPDRFSGHQFPNYSSELNVNALLLGDSALYLCASSFAAGRGGSPLHFGNGTRLTVT.

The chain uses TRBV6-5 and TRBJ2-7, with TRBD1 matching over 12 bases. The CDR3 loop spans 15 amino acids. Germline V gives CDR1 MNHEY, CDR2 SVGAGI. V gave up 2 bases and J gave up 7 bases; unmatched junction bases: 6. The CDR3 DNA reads TGTGCCAGCAGTTACCTGGGACAGGGGGCGGGTGAGCAGTACTTC. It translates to CASSYLGQGAGEQYF.

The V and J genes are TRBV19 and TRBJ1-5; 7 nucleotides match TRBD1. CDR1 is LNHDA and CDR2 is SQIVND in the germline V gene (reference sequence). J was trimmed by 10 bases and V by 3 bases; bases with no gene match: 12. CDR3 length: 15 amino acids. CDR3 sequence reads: CASSIRSGGVYPQHF. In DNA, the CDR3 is TGTGCCAGTAGTATTAGATCAGGGGGAGTTTATCCCCAGCATTTT.

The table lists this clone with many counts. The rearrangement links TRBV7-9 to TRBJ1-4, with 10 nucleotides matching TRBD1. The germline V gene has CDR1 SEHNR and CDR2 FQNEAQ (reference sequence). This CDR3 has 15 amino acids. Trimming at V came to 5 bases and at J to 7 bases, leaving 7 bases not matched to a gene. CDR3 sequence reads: CASSARQGATEKLFF. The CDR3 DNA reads TGTGCCAGCAGCGCCCGACAGGGGGCGACTGAAAAACTGTTTTTT. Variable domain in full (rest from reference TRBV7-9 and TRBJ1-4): DTGVSQNPRHKITKRGQNVTFRCDPISEHNRLYWYRQTLGQGPEFLTYFQNEAQLEKSRLLSDRFSAERPKGSFSTLEIQRTEQGDSAMYLCASSARQGATEKLFFGSGTQLSVL.

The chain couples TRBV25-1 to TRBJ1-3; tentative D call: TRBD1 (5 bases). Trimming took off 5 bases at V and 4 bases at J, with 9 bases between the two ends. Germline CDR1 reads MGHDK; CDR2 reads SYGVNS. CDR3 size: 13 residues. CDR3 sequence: CASSRGDGNTIYF. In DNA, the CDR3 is TGTGCCAGCAGTCGGGGGGACGGAAACACCATATATTTT.

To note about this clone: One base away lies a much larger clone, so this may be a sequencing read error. The CDR3 bases are TGCGCCAGCAGCATCACAGATACGCAGTATTTT. Its protein product is CASSITDTQYF. The chain joins TRBV5-1 to TRBJ2-3; D gene unclear. Trimming took 4 bases from V and 2 from J, leaving 2 bases between them. CDR1 SGHRS and CDR2 YFSETQ come from the germline V gene. The CDR3 extends over 11 amino acids.

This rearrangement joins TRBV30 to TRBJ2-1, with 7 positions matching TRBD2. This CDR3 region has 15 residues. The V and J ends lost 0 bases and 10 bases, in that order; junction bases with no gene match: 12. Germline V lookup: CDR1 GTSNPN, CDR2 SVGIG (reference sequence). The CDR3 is CAWSVHLGGWVEQFF. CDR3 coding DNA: TGTGCCTGGAGTGTACATTTGGGAGGGTGGGTCGAGCAGTTCTTC.

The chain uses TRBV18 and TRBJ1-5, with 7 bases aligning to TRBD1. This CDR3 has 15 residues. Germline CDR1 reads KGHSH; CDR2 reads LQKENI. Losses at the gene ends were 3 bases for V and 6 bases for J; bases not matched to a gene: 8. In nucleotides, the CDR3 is TGTGCCAGCTCACCTTCAACAGGGGTAAGTCAGCCCCAGCATTTT. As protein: CASSPSTGVSQPQHF.

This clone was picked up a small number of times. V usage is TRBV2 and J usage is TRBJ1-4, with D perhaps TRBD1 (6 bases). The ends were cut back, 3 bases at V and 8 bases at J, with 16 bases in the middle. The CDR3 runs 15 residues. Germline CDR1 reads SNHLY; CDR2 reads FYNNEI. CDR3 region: CASSEDSRSGEKLFF. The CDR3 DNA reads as TGTGCCAGCAGTGAGGACAGTCGGAGCGGCGAAAAACTGTTTTTT. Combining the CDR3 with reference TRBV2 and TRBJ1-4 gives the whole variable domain EPEVTQTPSHQVTQMGQEVILRCVPISNHLYFYWYRQILGQKVEFLVSFYNNEISEKSEIFDDQFSVERPDGSNFTLKIRSTKLEDSAMYFCASSEDSRSGEKLFFGSGTQLSVL.

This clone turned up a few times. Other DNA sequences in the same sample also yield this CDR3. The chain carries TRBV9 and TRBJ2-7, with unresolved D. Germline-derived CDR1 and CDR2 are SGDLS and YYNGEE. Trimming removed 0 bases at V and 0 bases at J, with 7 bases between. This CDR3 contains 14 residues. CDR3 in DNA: TGTGCCAGCAGCGTAGTTGCGAACTCCTACGAGCAGTACTTC. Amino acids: CASSVVANSYEQYF.

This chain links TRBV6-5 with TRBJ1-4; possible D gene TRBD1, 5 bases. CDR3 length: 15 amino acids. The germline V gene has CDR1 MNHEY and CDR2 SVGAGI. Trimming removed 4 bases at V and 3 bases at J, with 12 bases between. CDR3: CASSFQGYANEKLFF. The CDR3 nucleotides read TGTGCCAGCAGTTTCCAGGGCTACGCTAATGAAAAACTGTTTTTT.

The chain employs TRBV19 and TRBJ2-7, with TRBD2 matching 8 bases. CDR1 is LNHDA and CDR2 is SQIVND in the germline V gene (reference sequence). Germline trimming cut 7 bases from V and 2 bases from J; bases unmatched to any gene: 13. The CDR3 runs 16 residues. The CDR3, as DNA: TGTGCCAGTAAGGGGGAGGCACTAGCGGCGACCTACGAGCAGTACTTC. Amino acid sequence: CASKGEALAATYEQYF.